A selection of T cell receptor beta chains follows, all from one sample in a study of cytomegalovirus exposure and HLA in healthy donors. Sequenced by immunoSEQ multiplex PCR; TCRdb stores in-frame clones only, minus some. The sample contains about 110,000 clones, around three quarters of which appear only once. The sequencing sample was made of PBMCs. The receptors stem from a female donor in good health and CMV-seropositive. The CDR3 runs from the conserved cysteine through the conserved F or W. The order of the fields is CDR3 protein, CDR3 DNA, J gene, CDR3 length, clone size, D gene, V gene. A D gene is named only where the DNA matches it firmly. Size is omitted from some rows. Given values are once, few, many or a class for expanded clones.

CSSSLSRDRGRSGNEKLFF | TGTTCCAGCAGCCTGTCCCGGGACAGGGGGCGTTCTGGTAATGAAAAACTGTTTTTT | TRBJ1-4 | 19 | NA | TRBD1 | TRBV7-9
CASSPGTGANQPQHF | TGTGCCAGCAGCCCGGGGACAGGGGCTAATCAGCCCCAGCATTTT | TRBJ1-5 | 15 | NA | TRBD1 | TRBV5-8
CASSPGGGVSAYEQYF | TGTGCCAGCAGCCCCGGTGGAGGGGTGTCCGCCTACGAGCAGTACTTC | TRBJ2-7 | 16 | NA | NA | TRBV5-6
CASGGGTGHYGYTF | TGTGCCAGTGGGGGGGGGACAGGGCACTATGGCTACACCTTC | TRBJ1-2 | 14 | NA | TRBD1 | TRBV6-5
CASSLTIDSIEAFF | TGTGCCAGCAGCTTAACAATTGACAGCATCGAAGCTTTCTTT | TRBJ1-1 | 14 | NA | NA | TRBV27
CASSQVSVWAGAEAFF | TGTGCCAGCAGCCAAGTGAGTGTGTGGGCGGGGGCTGAAGCTTTCTTT | TRBJ1-1 | 16 | NA | NA | TRBV14
CASSLAGTSGYNEQFF | TGTGCTAGCAGCTTGGCTGGGACTAGCGGGTACAATGAGCAGTTCTTC | TRBJ2-1 | 16 | NA | TRBD2 | TRBV7-7
CASSSGLAGHNEQFF | TGTGCCAGCAGTTCGGGACTAGCGGGGCACAATGAGCAGTTCTTC | TRBJ2-1 | 15 | once | TRBD2 | TRBV27
CASNRVRGLNTEAFF | TGTGCCAGCAATCGGGTGAGGGGGCTGAACACTGAAGCTTTCTTT | TRBJ1-1 | 15 | NA | TRBD1 | TRBV6-5
CASSSRTGGTYEQYF | TGTGCCAGCAGTTCTCGGACAGGGGGAACCTACGAGCAGTACTTC | TRBJ2-7 | 15 | few | TRBD1 | TRBV6-5
CASSRDRANEKLFF | TGTGCCAGCAGTAGGGACAGGGCAAATGAAAAACTGTTTTTT | TRBJ1-4 | 14 | NA | TRBD1 | TRBV6-6
CASSRAGGSYNEQFF | TGTGCCAGCAGCCGAGCGGGAGGCTCCTACAATGAGCAGTTCTTC | TRBJ2-1 | 15 | NA | TRBD2 | TRBV7-9
CASSPTRTVGYTF | TGTGCCAGCAGTCCCACAAGGACAGTTGGCTACACCTTC | TRBJ1-2 | 13 | NA | NA | TRBV28
CASSYSRGSPLHF | TGTGCCAGCAGCTACTCACGAGGTTCACCCCTCCACTTT | TRBJ1-6 | 13 | NA | NA | TRBV7-2
CASRDRGVQPQHF | TGTGCCAGTCGGGACAGGGGGGTCCAGCCCCAGCATTTT | TRBJ1-5 | 13 | NA | TRBD1 | TRBV19
CASSRGTSGSYEQFF | TGTGCCAGCAGCCGTGGGACTAGCGGGAGCTATGAGCAGTTCTTC | TRBJ2-1 | 15 | NA | TRBD2 | TRBV4-2
CAGSPLENTEAFF | TGTGCCGGCAGTCCGCTAGAGAACACTGAAGCTTTCTTT | TRBJ1-1 | 13 | NA | NA | TRBV6-5
CASSSSGTGLYGYTF | TGTGCCAGTAGTTCATCCGGGACAGGGCTCTATGGCTACACCTTC | TRBJ1-2 | 15 | NA | TRBD1 | TRBV19
CASSVRLAGGSWEQFF | TGTGCCAGCAGTGTCCGACTAGCGGGAGGAAGTTGGGAGCAGTTCTTC | TRBJ2-1 | 16 | once | TRBD2 | TRBV6-1
CASCSGVGNTIYF | TGTGCCAGCTGTTCAGGGGTTGGAAACACCATATATTTT | TRBJ1-3 | 13 | NA | NA | TRBV6-5
CASSFGQGGTEAFF | TGTGCCAGCAGCTTCGGACAGGGCGGCACTGAAGCTTTCTTT | TRBJ1-1 | 14 | NA | TRBD1 | TRBV7-9
CASSESGRGQGVGYTF | TGTGCCAGCAGCGAGAGCGGGCGGGGACAGGGGGTTGGCTACACCTTC | TRBJ1-2 | 16 | NA | TRBD1 | TRBV25-1
CASSPARGTDSTDTQYF | TGTGCCAGCAGCCCCGCCCGCGGGACGGACTCCACAGATACGCAGTATTTT | TRBJ2-3 | 17 | few | NA | TRBV7-2
CAWSRGTSSDTQYF | TGTGCCTGGAGTAGAGGGACTAGCTCGGATACGCAGTATTTT | TRBJ2-3 | 14 | NA | TRBD2 | TRBV30
CASSLEGFHGGSGANVLTF | TGCGCCAGCAGCTTGGAAGGTTTCCATGGAGGCTCTGGGGCCAACGTCCTGACTTTC | TRBJ2-6 | 19 | NA | NA | TRBV5-1
CASSPPETGGETQYF | TGTGCCAGCTCACCCCCCGAGACAGGGGGCGAGACCCAGTACTTC | TRBJ2-5 | 15 | NA | TRBD1 | TRBV18